The 10 T cell receptor beta chains in this list originate from one sample, sequenced in a study of spatial heterogeneity in lung cancer. Each CDR3 protein gets one entry after TCRdb re-called the 5' RACE reads with MiXCR. The sample includes about 39,000 distinct CDR3 sequences, 3.1% seen only once; the top ten take roughly 40%. As to time point: sample taken at primary tumor resection. This specimen consisted of normal lung tissue next to the tumor, obtained at surgery. The receptors were gathered from a male donor with early-stage non-small cell lung cancer.

This clonotype was observed many times. The chain joins TRBV11-2 to TRBJ2-1, with D possibly TRBD2 on 6 matching bases. Deletions cut 6 bases from V and 3 bases from J, with 12 bases between. CDR1 is SGHAT, CDR2 FQNNGV, per germline. This CDR3 region has 14 residues. Written as DNA, the CDR3 is TGTGCCAGCAGTACCGCTAGCGTCTACAATGAGCAGTTCTTC. Amino acid sequence: CASSTASVYNEQFF.

This clonotype has a count of ten or more. The chain recombines TRBV7-9 with TRBJ1-6; D uncertain. Between the trimmed V and J ends, which lost 1 base and 9 bases, there was a span of 1 base. Germline assignment: CDR1 SEHNR and CDR2 FQNEAQ (reference sequence). The CDR3 contains 11 residues. CDR3 region: CASSLGSPLHF. CDR3 sequence (DNA): TGTGCCAGCAGCTTAGGTTCACCCCTCCACTTT.

This clonotype is medium-sized in the sample. The chain has TRBV7-6 and TRBJ2-1; 7 nucleotides line up with TRBD2. Germline lookup yields CDR1 SGHVS and CDR2 FNYEAQ. This CDR3 region has 15 residues. The V gene end was trimmed by 5 bases and the J gene end by 5 bases; junction bases not matched to a gene: 9. CDR3 amino acids: CASSPKRDFNNEQFF. The CDR3 DNA follows: TGTGCCAGCAGCCCAAAGCGGGATTTCAACAATGAGCAGTTCTTC.

This clonotype showed up just a few times. V usage is TRBV5-5 and J usage is TRBJ2-1; TRBD2 aligns across 7 bases. The J segment lost 6 bases and the V segment lost 4 bases, leaving 10 bases of the junction unmatched. This CDR3 comprises 15 residues. Germline values: CDR1 SGHKS, CDR2 YYEKEE (reference sequence). The CDR3 sequence is CASSGVTSEPNEQFF. The DNA for the CDR3 is TGTGCCAGCAGCGGAGTCACTAGCGAGCCCAATGAGCAGTTCTTC.

The chain uses TRBV6-5 and TRBJ2-7; a possible D gene is TRBD1 (6 bases). Looked up from germline, CDR1 is MNHEY and CDR2 is SVGAGI. This CDR3 comprises 15 residues. V lost 2 bases, J lost 0 bases, and 11 bases lay in between. CDR3 bases: TGTGCCAGCAGTTACCGCCGGGACAACTCCTACGAGCAGTACTTC. It encodes CASSYRRDNSYEQYF.

This clonotype occurred many times. The chain couples TRBV29-1 to TRBJ2-3; 7 bases line up with TRBD2. The CDR3 runs 14 residues. CDR1 SQVTM and CDR2 ANQGSEA come from the germline V gene. The V segment lost 1 base and the J segment 5 bases; nucleotides outside the gene matches: 6. The CDR3, as DNA: TGCAGCGTTGAAGGGGGAGGGAGAATAGATACGCAGTATTTT. It is translated as CSVEGGGRIDTQYF.

This clonotype appeared many times. The chain joins TRBV29-1 to TRBJ2-2; TRBD2 agrees at 11 bases. Germline V gene data show CDR1 as SQVTM and CDR2 as ANQGSEA. V gave up 4 bases and J gave up 4 bases; unmatched junction bases: 5. There are 15 residues in the CDR3. CDR3 nucleotides: TGCAGCGTTGGGCTAGCGGGAGGCATCACCGGGGAGCTGTTTTTT. Its protein is CSVGLAGGITGELFF.

Many counts were recorded for this clonotype. V usage is TRBV24-1 and J usage is TRBJ2-2, with a tentative D call TRBD2 (6 bases). Germline CDR1 and CDR2: KGHDR and SFDVKD. Trimming took off 2 bases at V and 6 bases at J, with 9 bases between the two ends. CDR3 length: 14 residues. In nucleotides, the CDR3 is TGTGCCACCAGTGATTGGGGACTTCCCGGGGAGCTGTTTTTT. This encodes CATSDWGLPGELFF.

This clonotype has a count of ten or more. Its ends do not fully match the called genes, so a read error is possible. The chain joins TRBV4-1 to TRBJ2-1; TRBD1 aligns across 9 bases. The CDR3 has 17 amino acids. The germline gives CDR1 MGHRA, CDR2 YSYEKL. The CDR3 reads CASSQTRQGGPYNEQFF. CDR3 DNA sequence: TGCGCCAGCAGCCAAACTCGACAGGGGGGCCCCTACAATGAACAGTTCTTC.

There are many counts of this clonotype. CDR3 DNA sequence: TGTGCCAGCAACGGGGACACCGGGGAGCTGTTTTTT. Encoded protein: CASNGDTGELFF. The chain has TRBV12-3 or TRBV12-4 and TRBJ2-2; D may be TRBD2 (5 bases). The CDR3 has 12 residues. Trimming removed 7 bases from V and 3 bases from J, with 6 bases in between.